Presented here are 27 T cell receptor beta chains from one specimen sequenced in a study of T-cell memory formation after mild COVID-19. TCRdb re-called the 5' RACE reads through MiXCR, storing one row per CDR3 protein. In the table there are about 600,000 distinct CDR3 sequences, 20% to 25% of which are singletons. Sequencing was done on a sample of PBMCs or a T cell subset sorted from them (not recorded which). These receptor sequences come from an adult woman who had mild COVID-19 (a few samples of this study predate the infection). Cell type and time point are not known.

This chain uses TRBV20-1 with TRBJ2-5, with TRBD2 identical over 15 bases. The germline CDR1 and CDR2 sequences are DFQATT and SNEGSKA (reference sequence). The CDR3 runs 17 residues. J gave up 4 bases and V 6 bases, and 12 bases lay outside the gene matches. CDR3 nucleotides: TGCAGTGCCCCTGGACTAGCGGGGGGGCGTGGGCGAGAGACCCAGTACTTC. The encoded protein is CSAPGLAGGRGRETQYF.

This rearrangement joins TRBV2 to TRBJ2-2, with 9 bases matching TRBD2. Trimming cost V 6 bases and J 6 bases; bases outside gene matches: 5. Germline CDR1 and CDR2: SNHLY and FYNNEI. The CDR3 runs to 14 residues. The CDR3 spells CASSRLAAAGELFF. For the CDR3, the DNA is TGTGCCAGCAGCAGACTAGCGGCCGCCGGGGAGCTGTTTTTT.

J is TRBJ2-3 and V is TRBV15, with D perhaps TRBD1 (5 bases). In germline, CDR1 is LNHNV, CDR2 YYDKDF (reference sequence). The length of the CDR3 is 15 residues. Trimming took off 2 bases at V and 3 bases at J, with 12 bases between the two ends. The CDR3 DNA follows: TGTGCCACCAGCAGACAGGGTCAAGTTACAGATACGCAGTATTTT. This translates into CATSRQGQVTDTQYF. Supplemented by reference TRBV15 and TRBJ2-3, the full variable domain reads DAMVIQNPRYQVTQFGKPVTLSCSQTLNHNVMYWYQQKSSQAPKLLFHYYDKDFNNEADTPDNFQSRRPNTSFCFLDIRSPGLGDTAMYLCATSRQGQVTDTQYFGPGTRLTVL.

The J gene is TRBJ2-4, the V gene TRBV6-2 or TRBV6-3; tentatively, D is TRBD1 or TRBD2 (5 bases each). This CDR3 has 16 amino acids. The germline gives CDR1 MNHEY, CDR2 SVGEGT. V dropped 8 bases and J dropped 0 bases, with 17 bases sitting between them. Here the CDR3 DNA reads TGTGCCAGCGGGACGGCAAGAGTAATAGCCAAAAACATTCAGTACTTC. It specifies CASGTARVIAKNIQYF.

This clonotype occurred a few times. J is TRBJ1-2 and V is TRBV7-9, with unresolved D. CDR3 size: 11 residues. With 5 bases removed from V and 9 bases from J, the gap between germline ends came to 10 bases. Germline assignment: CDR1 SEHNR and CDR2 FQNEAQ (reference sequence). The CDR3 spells CASSPGYSYTF. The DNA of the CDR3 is TGTGCCAGCAGCCCGGGATACAGCTACACCTTC.

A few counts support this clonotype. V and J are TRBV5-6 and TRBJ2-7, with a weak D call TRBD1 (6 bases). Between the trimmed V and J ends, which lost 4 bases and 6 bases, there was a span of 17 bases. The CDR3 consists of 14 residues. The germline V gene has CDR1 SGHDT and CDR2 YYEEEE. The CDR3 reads CASSLTSGQFEQYF. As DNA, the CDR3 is TGTGCCAGCAGCCTAACCTCCGGACAGTTCGAGCAGTACTTC.

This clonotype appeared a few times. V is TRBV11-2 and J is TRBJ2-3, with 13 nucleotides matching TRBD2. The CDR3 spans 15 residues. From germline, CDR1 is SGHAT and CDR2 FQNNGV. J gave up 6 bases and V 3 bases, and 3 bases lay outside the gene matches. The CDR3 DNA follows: TGTGCCAGCAGCTTGGGACTAGCGGGATGGGATACGCAGTATTTT. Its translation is CASSLGLAGWDTQYF.

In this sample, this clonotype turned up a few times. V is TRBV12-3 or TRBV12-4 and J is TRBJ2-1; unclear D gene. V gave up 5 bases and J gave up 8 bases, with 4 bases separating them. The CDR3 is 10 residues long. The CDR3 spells CASSQYEQFF. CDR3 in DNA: TGTGCCAGCAGTCAATATGAGCAGTTCTTC.

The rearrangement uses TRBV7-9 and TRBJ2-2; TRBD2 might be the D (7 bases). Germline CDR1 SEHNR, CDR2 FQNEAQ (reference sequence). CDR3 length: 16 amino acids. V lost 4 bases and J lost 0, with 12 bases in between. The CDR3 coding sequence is TGTGCCAGCAGCTCCCTCGGGGGGCCGAACACCGGGGAGCTGTTTTTT. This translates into CASSSLGGPNTGELFF.

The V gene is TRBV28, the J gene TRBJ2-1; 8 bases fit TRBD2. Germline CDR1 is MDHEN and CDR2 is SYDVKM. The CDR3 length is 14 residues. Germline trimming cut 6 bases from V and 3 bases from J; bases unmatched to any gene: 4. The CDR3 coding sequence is TGTGCCAGCAGGGGAGGGACTAGCTACAATGAGCAGTTCTTC. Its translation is CASRGGTSYNEQFF.

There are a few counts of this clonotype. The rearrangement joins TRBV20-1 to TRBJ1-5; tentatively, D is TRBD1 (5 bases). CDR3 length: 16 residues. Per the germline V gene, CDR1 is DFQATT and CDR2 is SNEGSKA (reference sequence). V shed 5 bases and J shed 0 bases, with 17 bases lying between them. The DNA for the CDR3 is TGCAGTGCTCAAAGGAGGGGAGTTAGTAGCAATCAGCCCCAGCATTTT. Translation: CSAQRRGVSSNQPQHF.

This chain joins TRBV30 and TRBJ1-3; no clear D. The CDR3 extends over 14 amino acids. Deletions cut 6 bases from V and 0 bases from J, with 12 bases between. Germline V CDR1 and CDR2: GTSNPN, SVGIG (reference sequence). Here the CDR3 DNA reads TGTGCCTGTACAGACGGAAGCTCTGGAAACACCATATATTTT. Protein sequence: CACTDGSSGNTIYF.

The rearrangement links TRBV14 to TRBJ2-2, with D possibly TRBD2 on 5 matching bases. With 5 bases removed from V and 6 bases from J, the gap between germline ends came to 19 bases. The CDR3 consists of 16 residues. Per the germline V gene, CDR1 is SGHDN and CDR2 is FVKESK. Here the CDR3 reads CASSSLSRESPGELFF. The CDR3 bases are TGTGCCAGCAGCTCGCTTTCGAGGGAGTCCCCCGGGGAGCTGTTTTTT.

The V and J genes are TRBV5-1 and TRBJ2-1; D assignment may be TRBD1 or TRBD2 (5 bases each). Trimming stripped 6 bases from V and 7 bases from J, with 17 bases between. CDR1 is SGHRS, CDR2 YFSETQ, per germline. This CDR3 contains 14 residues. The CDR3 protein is CASNPGPGGNEQFF. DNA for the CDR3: TGCGCCAGCAACCCGGGACCTGGTGGGAATGAGCAGTTCTTC. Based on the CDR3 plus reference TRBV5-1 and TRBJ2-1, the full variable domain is KAGVTQTPRYLIKTRGQQVTLSCSPISGHRSVSWYQQTPGQGLQFLFEYFSETQRNKGNFPGRFSGRQFSNSRSEMNVSTLELGDSALYLCASNPGPGGNEQFFGPGTRLTVL.

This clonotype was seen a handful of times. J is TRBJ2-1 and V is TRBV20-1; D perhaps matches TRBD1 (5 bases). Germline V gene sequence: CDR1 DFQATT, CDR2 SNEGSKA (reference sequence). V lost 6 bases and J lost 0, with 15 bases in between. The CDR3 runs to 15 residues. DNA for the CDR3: TGCAGTGCCCCGACAGACCAGAGCTCCTACAATGAGCAGTTCTTC. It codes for CSAPTDQSSYNEQFF.

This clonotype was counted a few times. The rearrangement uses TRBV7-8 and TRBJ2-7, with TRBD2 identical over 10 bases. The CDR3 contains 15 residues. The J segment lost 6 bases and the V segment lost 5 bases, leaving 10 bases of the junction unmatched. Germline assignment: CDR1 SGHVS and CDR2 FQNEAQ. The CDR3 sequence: CASSPTISGRLEQYF. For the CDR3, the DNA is TGTGCCAGCAGCCCGACTATTAGCGGGAGGCTCGAGCAGTACTTC.

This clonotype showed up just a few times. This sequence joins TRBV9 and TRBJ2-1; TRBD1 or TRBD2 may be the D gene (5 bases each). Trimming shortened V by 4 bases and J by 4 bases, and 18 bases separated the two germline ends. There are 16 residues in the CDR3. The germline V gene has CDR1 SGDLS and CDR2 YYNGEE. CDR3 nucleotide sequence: TGTGCCAGCAGCCCCCGGGGCTCTGGGGAATACAATGAGCAGTTCTTC. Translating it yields CASSPRGSGEYNEQFF.

The CDR3 loop is CASTGQTNSPLHF. The CDR3, as DNA: TGTGCCAGCACGGGACAAACAAATTCACCCCTCCACTTT. This chain links TRBV28 with TRBJ1-6; TRBD1 is a possible D gene (6 bases). Trimming pared 7 bases from V and 7 bases from J, leaving 11 bases between. The CDR3 totals 13 residues. Germline CDR1 MDHEN, CDR2 SYDVKM.

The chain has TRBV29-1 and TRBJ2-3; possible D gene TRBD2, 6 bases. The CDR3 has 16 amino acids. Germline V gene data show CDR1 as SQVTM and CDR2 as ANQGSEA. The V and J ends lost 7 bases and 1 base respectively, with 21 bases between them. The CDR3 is CSGEAGSGVGTDTQYF. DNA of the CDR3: TGCAGCGGTGAGGCTGGTTCGGGGGTTGGCACAGATACGCAGTATTTT.

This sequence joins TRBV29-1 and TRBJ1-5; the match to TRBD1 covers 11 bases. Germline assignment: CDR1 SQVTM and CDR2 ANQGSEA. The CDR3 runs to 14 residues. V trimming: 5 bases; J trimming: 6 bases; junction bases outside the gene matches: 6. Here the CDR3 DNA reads TGCAGCGTTCGGGACAGGGGGACGGGTCAGCCCCAGCATTTT. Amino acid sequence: CSVRDRGTGQPQHF. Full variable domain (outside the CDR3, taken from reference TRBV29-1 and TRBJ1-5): SAVISQKPSRDICQRGTSLTIQCQVDSQVTMMFWYRQQPGQSLTLIATANQGSEATYESGFVIDKFPISRPNLTFSTLTVSNMSPEDSSIYLCSVRDRGTGQPQHFGDGTRLSIL.

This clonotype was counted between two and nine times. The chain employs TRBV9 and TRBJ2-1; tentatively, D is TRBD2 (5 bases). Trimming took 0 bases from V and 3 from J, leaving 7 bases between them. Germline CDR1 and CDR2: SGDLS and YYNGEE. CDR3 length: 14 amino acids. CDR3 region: CASSVGEGYNEQFF. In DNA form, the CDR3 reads TGTGCCAGCAGCGTAGGTGAGGGCTACAATGAGCAGTTCTTC.

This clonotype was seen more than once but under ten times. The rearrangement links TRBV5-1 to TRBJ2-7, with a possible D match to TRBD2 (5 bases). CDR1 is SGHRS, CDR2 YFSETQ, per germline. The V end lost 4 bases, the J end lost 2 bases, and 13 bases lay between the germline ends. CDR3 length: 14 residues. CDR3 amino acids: CASSPEGSAYEQYF. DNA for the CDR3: TGCGCCAGCAGCCCCGAGGGCAGTGCCTACGAGCAGTACTTC.

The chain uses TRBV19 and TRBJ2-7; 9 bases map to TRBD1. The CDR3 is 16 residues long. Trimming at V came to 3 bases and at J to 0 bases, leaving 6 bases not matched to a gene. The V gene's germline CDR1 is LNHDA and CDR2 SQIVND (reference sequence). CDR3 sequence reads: CASSMLPGQGSYEQYF. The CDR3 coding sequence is TGTGCCAGTAGTATGCTACCGGGACAGGGCTCCTACGAGCAGTACTTC.

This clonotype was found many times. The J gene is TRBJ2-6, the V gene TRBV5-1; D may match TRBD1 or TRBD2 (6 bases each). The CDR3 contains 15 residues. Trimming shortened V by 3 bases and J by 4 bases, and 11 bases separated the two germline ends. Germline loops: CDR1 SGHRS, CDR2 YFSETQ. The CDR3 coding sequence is TGCGCCAGCAGCTGGTCGGGGGCAGGGGCCAACGTCCTGACTTTC. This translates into CASSWSGAGANVLTF.

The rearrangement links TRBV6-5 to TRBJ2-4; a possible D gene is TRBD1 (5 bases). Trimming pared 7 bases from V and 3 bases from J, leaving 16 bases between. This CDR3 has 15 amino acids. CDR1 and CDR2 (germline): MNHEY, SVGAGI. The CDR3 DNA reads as TGTGCCAGCACCCGTTCCAGGGCCGACAAAAACATTCAGTACTTC. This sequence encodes CASTRSRADKNIQYF.

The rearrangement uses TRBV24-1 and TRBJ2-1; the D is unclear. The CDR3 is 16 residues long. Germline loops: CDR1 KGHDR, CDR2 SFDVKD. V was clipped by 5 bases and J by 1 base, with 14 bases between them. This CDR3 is CATSGYFGSSYNEQFF. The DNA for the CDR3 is TGTGCCACCAGTGGCTATTTCGGGTCGTCCTACAATGAGCAGTTCTTC.

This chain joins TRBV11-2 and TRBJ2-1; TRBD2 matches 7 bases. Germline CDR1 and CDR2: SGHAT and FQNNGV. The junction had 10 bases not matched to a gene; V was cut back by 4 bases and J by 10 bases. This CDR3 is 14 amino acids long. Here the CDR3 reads CASSSSGTADEQFF. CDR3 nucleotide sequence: TGTGCCAGCAGCTCAAGCGGGACGGCCGACGAGCAGTTCTTC. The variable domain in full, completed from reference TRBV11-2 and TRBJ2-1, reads EAGVAQSPRYKIIEKRQSVAFWCNPISGHATLYWYQQILGQGPKLLIQFQNNGVVDDSQLPKDRFSAERLKGVDSTLKIQPAKLEDSAVYLCASSSSGTADEQFFGPGTRLTVL.